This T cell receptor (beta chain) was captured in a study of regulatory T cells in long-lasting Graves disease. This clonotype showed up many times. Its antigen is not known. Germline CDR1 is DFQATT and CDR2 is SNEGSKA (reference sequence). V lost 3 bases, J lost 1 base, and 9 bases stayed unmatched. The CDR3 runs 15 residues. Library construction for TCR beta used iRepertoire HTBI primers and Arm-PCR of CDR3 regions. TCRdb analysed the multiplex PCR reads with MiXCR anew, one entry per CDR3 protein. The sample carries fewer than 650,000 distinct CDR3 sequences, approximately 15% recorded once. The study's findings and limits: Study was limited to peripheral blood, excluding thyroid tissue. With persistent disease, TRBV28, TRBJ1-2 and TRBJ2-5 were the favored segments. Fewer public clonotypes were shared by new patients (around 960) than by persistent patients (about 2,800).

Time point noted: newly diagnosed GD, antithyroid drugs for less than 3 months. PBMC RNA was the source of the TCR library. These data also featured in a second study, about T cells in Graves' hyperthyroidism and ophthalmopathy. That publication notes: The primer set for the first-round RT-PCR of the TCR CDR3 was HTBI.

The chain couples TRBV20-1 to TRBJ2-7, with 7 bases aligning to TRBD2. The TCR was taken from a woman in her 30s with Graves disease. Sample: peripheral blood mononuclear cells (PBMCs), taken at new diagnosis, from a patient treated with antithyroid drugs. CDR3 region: CSARDGAGPSYEQYF. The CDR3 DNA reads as TGCAGTGCTAGGGATGGAGCGGGGCCGTCCTACGAGCAGTACTTC.